This T cell receptor beta chain was captured in a study of blood T cell repertoires in COVID-19. Study summary: Nucleic acid was either cDNA or gDNA, and it came from T cells, B-cell-depleted T cells, or PBMCs.

This clone was seen once. Method: immunoSEQ multiplex PCR; TCRdb's copy keeps in-frame clones and lacks some. The sample consists of about 130,000 clones, about 89% of them appearing once. Germline V gene data show CDR1 as MDHEN and CDR2 as SYDVKM. V lost 7 bases, J lost 8 bases, and 7 bases stayed unmatched. The CDR3 runs 12 residues. The gene calls are TRBV28 and TRBJ1-1, with TRBD1 matching 7 bases. The material sequenced was peripheral blood. The source of this sequence is a woman in her sixties with acute or convalescent COVID-19. The CDR3 loop reads CASKVDRLEAFF. As DNA, the CDR3 is TGTGCCAGCAAAGTGGACAGGCTCGAAGCTTTCTTT.